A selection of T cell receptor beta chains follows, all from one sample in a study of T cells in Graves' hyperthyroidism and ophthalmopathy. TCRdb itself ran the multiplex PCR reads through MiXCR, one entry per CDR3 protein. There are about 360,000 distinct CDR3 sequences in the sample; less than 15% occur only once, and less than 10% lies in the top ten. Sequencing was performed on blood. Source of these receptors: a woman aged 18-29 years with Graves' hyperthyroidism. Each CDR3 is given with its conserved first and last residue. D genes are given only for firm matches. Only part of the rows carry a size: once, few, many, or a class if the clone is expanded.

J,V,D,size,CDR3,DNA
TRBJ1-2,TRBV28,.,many,CASSPPGRPINYGYTF,TGTGCCAGCAGTCCCCCGGGACGGCCAATTAACTATGGCTACACCTTC
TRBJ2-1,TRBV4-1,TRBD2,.,CASSQVTREWSGRGEQFF,TGCGCCAGCAGCCAAGTTACACGGGAGTGGAGCGGGAGGGGGGAGCAGTTCTTC
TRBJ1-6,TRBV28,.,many,CASSDNSPLHF,TGTGCCAGCAGTGATAATTCACCCCTCCACTTT
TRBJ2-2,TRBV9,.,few,CASSVVGIQDTGELFF,TGTGCCAGCAGCGTAGTAGGCATCCAGGACACCGGGGAGCTGTTTTTT
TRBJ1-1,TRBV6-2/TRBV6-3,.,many,CASLGLTGNTEAFF,TGTGCCAGCCTTGGACTAACAGGTAACACTGAAGCTTTCTTT
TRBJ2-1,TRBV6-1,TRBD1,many,CASSARGPSYNEQFF,TGTGCCAGCAGTGCTAGGGGGCCCTCCTACAATGAGCAGTTCTTC
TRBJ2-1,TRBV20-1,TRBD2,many,CSAKSGLAGGDEQFF,TGCAGTGCCAAGAGTGGGCTAGCGGGAGGGGATGAGCAGTTCTTC
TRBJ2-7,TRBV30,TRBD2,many,CAWTSGNSYEQYF,TGTGCCTGGACTAGCGGGAACTCCTACGAGCAGTACTTC
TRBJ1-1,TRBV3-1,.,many,CASSQAGLNTEAFF,TGTGCCAGCAGCCAAGCAGGGCTGAACACTGAAGCTTTCTTT
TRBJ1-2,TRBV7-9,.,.,CASSSWDTTSYGYTF,TGTGCCAGCAGCTCATGGGACACGACCTCCTATGGCTACACCTTC
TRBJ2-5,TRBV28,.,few,CASLPSSGYGETQYF,TGTGCCAGCCTCCCCAGTTCAGGGTACGGAGAGACCCAGTACTTC
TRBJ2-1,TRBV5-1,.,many,CASSLEGSSYNEQFF,TGTGCCAGCAGTTTAGAGGGCAGCTCCTACAATGAGCAGTTCTTC
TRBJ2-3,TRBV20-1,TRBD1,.,CSANDRVTDTQYF,TGCAGTGCTAATGACAGGGTGACAGATACGCAGTATTTT
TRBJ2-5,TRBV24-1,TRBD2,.,CATSSRTSGRGRETQYF,TGTGCCACCAGTTCCCGGACTAGCGGGAGGGGTAGGGAGACCCAGTACTTC
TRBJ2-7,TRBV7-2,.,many,CASSSHQVGTSYEQYF,TGTGCCAGCAGCTCCCACCAGGTGGGCACTTCCTACGAGCAGTACTTC
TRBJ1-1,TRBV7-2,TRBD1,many,CASSLTGHNTEAFF,TGTGCCAGCAGCTTGACAGGGCATAACACTGAAGCTTTCTTT
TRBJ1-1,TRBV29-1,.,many,CSVEDRGFAEAFF,TGCAGCGTTGAAGATCGGGGTTTTGCTGAAGCTTTCTTT
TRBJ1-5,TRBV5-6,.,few,CASSLIHQPQHF,TGTGCCAGCAGCTTAATCCATCAGCCCCAGCATTTT
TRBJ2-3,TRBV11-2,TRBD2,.,CASSRGGVTDTQYF,TGTGCCAGCAGCCGGGGGGGAGTAACAGATACGCAGTATTTT
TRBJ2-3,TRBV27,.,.,CASSLYPGGRLSSDTQYF,TGTGCCAGCAGTTTATACCCCGGAGGGAGGTTAAGCTCAGATACGCAGTATTTT
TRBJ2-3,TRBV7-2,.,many,CASSLARAVFTDTQYF,TGTGCCAGCAGCTTAGCGAGGGCCGTATTCACAGATACGCAGTATTTT
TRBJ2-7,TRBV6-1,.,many,CASSAGSYEQYF,TGTGCCAGCTCGGCCGGCTCCTACGAGCAGTACTTC
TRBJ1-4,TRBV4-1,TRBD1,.,CASSQEGHGQGYEKLFF,TGCGCCAGCAGCCAAGAAGGCCATGGACAGGGTTATGAAAAACTGTTTTTT
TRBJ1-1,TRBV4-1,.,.,CASTHFGGGTEAFF,TGCGCCAGCACACACTTCGGGGGAGGCACTGAAGCTTTCTTT